A selection of T cell receptor beta chains follows, all from one sample in a study of cytomegalovirus exposure and HLA in healthy donors. Sequenced by immunoSEQ multiplex PCR; TCRdb stores in-frame clones only, minus some. The sample consists of over 200,000 clones, approximately 70% of them appearing once. The sample taken for sequencing was PBMCs. The receptors were gathered from a man in his forties or fifties in good health and CMV-seropositive. The CDR3 runs from the conserved cysteine through the conserved F or W. The D gene is left open where the match is weak. Expanded clones are given a class, and other clones once, few, many or no size at all.

NA	TRBD1	TRBV7-2	TRBJ2-2	CASSFTGQGGVDTGELFF	TGTGCCAGCAGCTTTACGGGACAGGGAGGGGTTGATACCGGGGAGCTGTTTTTT
few	NA	TRBV25-1	TRBJ1-2	CASSARGWVSGYTF	TGTGCCAGCAGTGCCAGAGGGTGGGTATCGGGCTACACCTTC
NA	NA	TRBV7-2	TRBJ2-6	CASSLAIRPRTDSGANVLTF	TGTGCCAGCAGCTTAGCTATTCGGCCCAGGACAGACTCTGGGGCCAACGTCCTGACTTTC
NA	NA	TRBV29-1	TRBJ2-7	CSVVQGQNYEQYF	TGCAGCGTTGTTCAGGGCCAAAACTACGAGCAGTACTTC
NA	TRBD2	TRBV19	TRBJ2-1	CASSAGTRSYNEQFF	TGTGCCAGTAGTGCCGGGACTAGGAGCTACAATGAGCAGTTCTTC
NA	NA	TRBV7-9	TRBJ2-7	CASSLESPYEQYF	TGTGCCAGCAGCTTAGAGAGCCCCTACGAGCAGTACTTC
once	NA	TRBV11-2	TRBJ2-2	CASSHLTNTGELFF	TGTGCCAGCAGCCACCTGACTAACACCGGGGAGCTGTTTTTT
NA	TRBD1	TRBV6-5	TRBJ2-7	CASSSDGTGGHEQYF	TGTGCCAGCAGTTCCGACGGGACAGGGGGCCACGAGCAGTACTTC
NA	TRBD2	TRBV2	TRBJ2-5	CASKEGLAGGYQETQYF	TGTGCCAGCAAGGAGGGGCTAGCGGGGGGATACCAAGAGACCCAGTACTTC
NA	NA	TRBV15	TRBJ2-7	CATSRDKWREQYF	TGTGCCACCAGCAGAGATAAGTGGCGGGAGCAGTACTTC
NA	NA	TRBV5-1	TRBJ2-5	CASSLAAGTLAETQYF	TGCGCCAGCAGCTTGGCGGCAGGTACCCTAGCAGAGACCCAGTACTTC
NA	NA	TRBV19	TRBJ1-6	CASTPTRDTYNSPLHF	TGTGCCAGTACCCCAACCCGGGACACTTATAATTCACCCCTCCACTTT
NA	TRBD1	TRBV28	TRBJ1-2	CASSAYDRGAYGYTF	TGTGCCAGCAGCGCATACGACAGGGGGGCCTATGGCTACACCTTC
few	TRBD2	TRBV5-1	TRBJ2-1	CASSLSPLAGAYNEQFF	TGCGCCAGCAGCTTGTCCCCGCTAGCGGGGGCCTACAATGAGCAGTTCTTC
NA	TRBD2	TRBV5-4	TRBJ2-1	CASSAISGGLPLPPYNEQFF	TGTGCCAGCAGCGCAATTAGCGGGGGACTACCATTACCACCCTACAATGAGCAGTTCTTC
NA	NA	TRBV2	TRBJ2-5	CASSDRPFGEQYF	TGTGCCAGCAGTGACAGACCCTTTGGAGAGCAGTACTTC
NA	NA	TRBV18	TRBJ1-2	CASSRTSNYGYTF	TGTGCCAGCTCACGGACATCGAACTATGGCTACACCTTC
NA	TRBD1	TRBV18	TRBJ1-1	CASSQGANFISEAFF	TGTGCCAGCTCCCAGGGGGCGAATTTTATCTCTGAAGCTTTCTTT
NA	NA	TRBV15	TRBJ2-4	CATSLLSGLPKNIQYF	TGTGCCACCAGCTTACTCTCGGGACTCCCGAAAAACATTCAGTACTTC
few	NA	TRBV5-6	TRBJ1-1	CASSWGPEAFF	TGTGCCAGCAGCTGGGGGCCTGAAGCTTTCTTT
few	TRBD1	TRBV29-1	TRBJ2-7	CSVNRGQGVGEQYF	TGCAGCGTTAATCGAGGACAGGGGGTGGGGGAGCAGTACTTC
NA	TRBD1	TRBV5-1	TRBJ1-2	CASSPYRGSIPNYGYTF	TGCGCCAGCAGCCCTTACAGGGGGTCCATCCCCAACTATGGCTACACCTTC
NA	NA	TRBV28	TRBJ1-5	CASSFRGRANQPQHF	TGTGCCAGCAGTTTCCGTGGCAGGGCAAATCAGCCCCAGCATTTT
NA	NA	TRBV6-1	TRBJ2-1	CAVTPTYNEQFF	TGTGCCGTCACCCCGACTTACAATGAGCAGTTCTTC
NA	NA	TRBV4-1	TRBJ2-3	CASSQEIRGPDTQYF	TGCGCCAGCAGCCAAGAAATTAGGGGTCCAGATACGCAGTATTTT
NA	TRBD2	TRBV10-3	TRBJ2-7	CAIRDLASGGFYEQYF	TGTGCCATCAGGGACCTCGCTAGCGGGGGGTTCTACGAGCAGTACTTC
NA	TRBD1	TRBV5-6	TRBJ1-1	CASSLSSGGLKTTEAFF	TGTGCCAGCAGCTTGAGTTCAGGGGGCCTAAAGACCACTGAAGCTTTCTTT
NA	NA	TRBV5-3	TRBJ1-6	CARSSIAVQSSYNSPLHF	TGTGCCAGAAGCTCAATAGCGGTACAGAGCTCCTATAATTCACCCCTCCACTTT
NA	TRBD1	TRBV6-6	TRBJ2-3	CASSYGQGDTDTQYF	TGTGCCAGCAGTTACGGGCAGGGGGATACAGATACGCAGTATTTT
NA	NA	TRBV6-1	TRBJ1-3	CASSGEDKVGNTIYF	TGTGCCAGCAGCGGTGAAGATAAAGTTGGAAACACCATATATTTT
NA	NA	TRBV21-1	TRBJ2-7	CASSKFHYEQYF	TGTGCCAGCAGCAAATTCCACTACGAGCAGTACTTC
NA	NA	TRBV11-2	TRBJ2-3	CASSLTGSTDTQYF	TGTGCCAGCAGCCTAACAGGGAGCACAGATACGCAGTATTTT
few	TRBD2	TRBV7-9	TRBJ2-5	CASSTGLALETQYF	TGTGCCAGCAGCACGGGACTAGCGTTAGAGACCCAGTACTTC
NA	TRBD2	TRBV2	TRBJ2-3	CASSDGGGSTDTQYF	TGTGCCAGCAGTGACGGCGGGGGGAGCACAGATACGCAGTATTTT
few	TRBD1	TRBV27	TRBJ1-2	CASSVTGGRGYTF	TGTGCCAGCAGTGTGACAGGGGGCCGGGGCTACACCTTC
few	TRBD1	TRBV10-3	TRBJ2-1	CAISEVTGLEQFF	TGTGCCATCAGTGAGGTGACAGGGCTCGAGCAGTTCTTC
NA	NA	TRBV27	TRBJ2-2	CASSLIPPRRSNTGELFF	TGTGCCAGCAGTTTAATCCCCCCCCGGCGGAGCAACACCGGGGAGCTGTTTTTT
NA	TRBD1	TRBV28	TRBJ1-6	CASSLMTGWDSPLHF	TGTGCCAGCAGTTTAATGACAGGGTGGGATTCACCCCTCCACTTT
NA	TRBD1	TRBV4-2	TRBJ1-2	CASSQDRGDYGYTF	TGTGCCAGCAGCCAAGACAGGGGGGACTATGGCTACACCTTC
NA	NA	TRBV28	TRBJ2-2	CASSTPGQGSGELFF	TGTGCCAGCAGTACCCCAGGGCAGGGGAGCGGGGAGCTGTTTTTT
NA	NA	TRBV7-9	TRBJ2-2	CASSLIVSTGELFF	TGTGCCAGCAGCTTAATTGTGAGCACCGGGGAGCTGTTTTTT
NA	NA	TRBV2	TRBJ2-1	CASKRRGSYNEQFF	TGTGCCAGCAAAAGGCGGGGTTCCTACAATGAGCAGTTCTTC